The clone carrying this T cell receptor beta chain was observed a handful of times. Its antigen is not identified. This record belongs to a study of regulatory T cells in long-lasting Graves disease. Study-wide results and limits: The persistent group shared around 3,000 public clonotypes, more than the approximately 890 shared by new patients.

Time point here: newly diagnosed GD, antithyroid drugs for less than 3 months. The TCR library was prepared using RNA isolated from PBMCs. Combining iRepertoire HTBI primers with Arm-PCR of CDR3 regions, the authors built TCR beta libraries. As originally analysed: Identification of gene segments yielded more than 60 TRBV and 14 to 15 TRBJ across samples. TCRdb redid the calling of the multiplex PCR reads with MiXCR, one entry per CDR3 protein. These V and J calls rely on TCRdb rather than the paper's analysis. The data contain a few hundred thousand distinct CDR3 sequences, about an eighth of them singletons. The same sample was also used in a study of T cells in Graves' hyperthyroidism and ophthalmopathy. That work states: Blood held most thyroid clonotypes expanded above 0.001 frequency.

Specimen: peripheral blood mononuclear cells (PBMCs), collected at new diagnosis, from a patient treated with antithyroid drugs. This clonotype was sampled from a woman younger than 35 with Graves disease.

The DNA for the CDR3 is TGTGCCAGCACCTATCCTAGGCAAGGCTATGGCTACACCTTC. It codes for CASTYPRQGYGYTF. V usage is TRBV7-2 and J usage is TRBJ1-2; D not certain. Germline CDR1 reads SGHTA; CDR2 reads FQGNSA. V was clipped by 7 bases and J by 4 bases, with 16 bases between them. The CDR3 sequence is 14 residues long.